These 3 T cell receptor beta chains were all obtained from the same sample, sequenced in a study of breast tumors, draining lymph nodes, adjacent tissues. TCRdb fed the multiplex PCR reads into MiXCR, producing one record per CDR3 protein. The table shows 150,000 to 200,000 distinct CDR3 sequences, with approximately 30% occurring only once. Samples came from axillary lymph nodes draining the breast cancer. The sequencing input was axillary lymph node tissue. The receptors come from a female donor with breast cancer. Some clones in this sample may be carry-over from other donors' samples.

The chain carries TRBV5-4 and TRBJ2-2; 9 nucleotides align to TRBD2. The CDR3 extends over 16 amino acids. With 2 bases clipped from V and 2 bases from J, the junction kept 4 bases outside the gene matches. Germline V lookup: CDR1 SGHNT, CDR2 YYREEE (reference sequence). The CDR3 loop reads CASSFRLAGNTGELFF. Here the CDR3 DNA reads TGTGCCAGCAGCTTTCGGCTAGCGGGAAACACCGGGGAGCTGTTTTTT. The variable domain in full, with the rest retrieved from reference TRBV5-4 and TRBJ2-2, is ETGVTQSPTHLIKTRGQQVTLRCSSQSGHNTVSWYQQALGQGPQFIFQYYREEENGRGNFPPRFSGLQFPNYSSELNVNALELDDSALYLCASSFRLAGNTGELFFGEGSRLTVL.

This chain uses TRBV6-2 or TRBV6-3 with TRBJ1-2; D unclear. Germline V gene data show CDR1 as MNHEY and CDR2 as SVGEGT. V lost 5 bases to trimming and J lost 2 bases, with 18 bases between them. The CDR3 runs to 16 residues. CDR3 amino acids: CASSHGQQRRNYGYTF. CDR3 sequence (DNA): TGTGCCAGCAGTCACGGTCAACAGAGGCGAAACTATGGCTACACCTTC.

V is TRBV7-9 and J is TRBJ2-1; possible D gene TRBD2, 6 bases. The CDR3 extends over 16 amino acids. V dropped 5 bases and J dropped 1 base, with 15 bases sitting between them. CDR1 and CDR2 from the germline V gene are SEHNR and FQNEAQ (reference sequence). The CDR3 DNA follows: TGTGCCAGCAGCGCGGGATCACCGGATTCCTACAATGAGCAGTTCTTC. Translating gives CASSAGSPDSYNEQFF.